The following is a T cell receptor beta chain sequence with its context. The antigen it recognizes is unknown. Base qualities are not at hand, and no much larger clone is one base apart. The library was produced with 5' RACE. TCRdb lists the instrument as Illumina HiSeq 2500. The second PCR ran for about 6 to 12 cycles and used a J-beta primer mix along with a sample-barcoded 5' primer. A template-switch 5' adaptor carrying 12 random nucleotides introduced a unique molecular identifier onto each TCR beta cDNA molecule. Each sample yielded at least 2.5 million CDR3-containing paired-end reads. First-strand cDNA synthesis was performed from all RNA using the Mint cDNA synthesis kit, with priming by a TRBC-specific oligonucleotide. Following uracil-DNA glycosylase treatment, a first 18-cycle PCR with universal primers M1SS and BC2_uni_R was performed on all cDNA. The published analysis was carried out like this. For normalization, 1 million high-quality reads, each with a distinct molecular identifier, were randomly selected from each sample. Reads with shared molecular identifiers were discarded instead of being binned into consensus sequences. MiTCR, with a Q25 quality threshold and the strictest error-elimination algorithm, was used for CDR3 identification, clonotype clustering and error correction. Lower-bound total TCR beta diversity was estimated with a nonparametric unseen species model using Euler transformation. TCRdb applied fastp at Q25 and MiXCR to the public reads, then kept only in-frame beta chains. Each entry merges the rows of one CDR3 protein and shows their most common DNA and genes. TCRdb's processing, not the authors' own work, is the source of the V and J calls. This sample holds over 1,500,000 distinct CDR3 sequences; roughly 50% were observed only once. The ten largest make up approximately 2.1% of the sample.

The CDR3 measures 14 amino acids from cysteine to phenylalanine. This entry keeps only the CDR3 DNA: 42 bases, framed from base 1. The germline V gene sets CDR1 to MDHEN and CDR2 to SYDVKM. V lost 11 bases and J lost 0 bases; the stretch between them is 15 bases long. Donors were around 37 systemically healthy Caucasian individuals from Russia aged roughly 6 to 100 years. Each donor gave ten milliliters of peripheral blood, collected into EDTA-treated Vacutainer tubes. PBMCs were isolated by Ficoll-Paque density-gradient centrifugation, with at least 6 million obtained per sample. Trizol reagent was used to extract total RNA from the PBMCs, yielding at least 6 micrograms per sample. For every donor, flow cytometry on a PBMC aliquot measured the percentage of naive CD45RAhigh/CD27high T cells. This entry is derived from a study of blood T cells in healthy people across ages (dated by TCRdb to between 2015 and 2016). In the study overall: In model experiments, roughly one uniquely barcoded TCR beta cDNA molecule per two T cells was captured by template switching. Using deep sequencing normalized with unique cDNA molecular identifiers, the study measured how TCR beta repertoire diversity changes with age. The donors were divided into four age groups: young (average approximately 17 years), middle-aged (about 40), aged (approximately 59) and long-lived (roughly 82). To avoid experimental bias, donors of different ages were randomly spread across the sequencing lanes. Two additional independent replicas of 1 million unique cDNA reads from the same blood draw were analyzed for two donors (one aged 18 to 30 and one aged 80 or older).

Overall study outcomes, separate from this receptor: The percentage of naive T cells measured by flow cytometry correlated strongly with observed TCR beta diversity. Total diversity estimates from one million sequenced T cells were considered lower bounds and underestimates. As age increased, observed TCR beta diversity per million T cells dropped in a roughly linear way, and a significant reduction was already evident by age roughly 36. Bulk unsorted PBMC profiling prevented conclusive comparison of naive and antigen-experienced compartments. The CMV infection status of donors was not known, potentially confounding age-related changes in expanded clonotypes. The long-lived group showed more naive CD4+ T cells, fewer expanded clones and increased TCR diversity than the aged group, suggesting age selection.

The sequenced sample consisted of blood. The receptor comes from a middle-aged woman in good health. The V and J segments used are TRBV28 and TRBJ2-3; the D region may be TRBD1 or TRBD2, each matching 5 bases equally. The DNA sequence is as follows: TGTGCCGGGACCCCTCGTGCGAGCACAGATACGCAGTATTTT. The resulting protein is CAGTPRASTDTQYF.